Below are 5 T cell receptor beta chains sequenced from a single sample in a study of shared clonotypes between healthy human individuals. Libraries were prepared by immunoSEQ multiplex PCR; TCRdb keeps only in-frame clonotypes and omits some of them. The sample contains 2 million to 3 million clones, 80% to 95% of which appear only once. Sequences were obtained from naive CD4+ T cells from PBMCs. Stated subset: CD45RA+ positively selected. These receptors were obtained from a young man in good health. Some clones in this sample may be carry-over from other donors' samples.

The CDR3 sequence is CASSGRAFTGELFF. CDR3 coding DNA: TGTGCCAGCAGCGGCCGGGCCTTCACCGGGGAGCTGTTTTTT. V gene TRBV7-9 combines with J gene TRBJ2-2; D unresolved. The CDR3 contains 14 residues. Trimming removed 5 bases from V and 4 bases from J, with 11 bases in between. Germline V lookup: CDR1 SEHNR, CDR2 FQNEAQ (reference sequence).

This sequence joins TRBV7-6 and TRBJ2-3; TRBD2 matches at 9 bases. Germline lookup yields CDR1 SGHVS and CDR2 FNYEAQ. The CDR3 sequence is 20 residues long. The J segment lost 6 bases and the V segment lost 0 bases, leaving 19 bases of the junction unmatched. The CDR3 nucleotides are TGTGCCAGCAGCTTAGCGCTATTGGGGCGGGTTAGCGGGAGTCGGGATACGCAGTATTTT. Protein sequence: CASSLALLGRVSGSRDTQYF.

The chain carries TRBV1 and TRBJ1-1; TRBD1, as called in the table, went unchecked against the DNA. TRBV1 is a recognized pseudogene. This CDR3 comprises 18 residues. The CDR3 region has the DNA TGCACCAGCAGCCATGTTGTGGGACAGGGCCCTGGGCGGCGGGAAGCTTTCTTT. Encoded protein: CTSSHVVGQGPGRREAFF.

Regarding this clone: The same CDR3 also results from other DNA sequences found in this sample. The CDR3 coding sequence is TGTGCCAGCTCACCGGGGACAGAGACCTACGAGCAGTACTTC. This sequence encodes CASSPGTETYEQYF. The chain is built from TRBV18 and TRBJ2-7, with 7 nucleotides matching TRBD1. Looked up from germline, CDR1 is KGHSH and CDR2 is LQKENI. V trimming: 3 bases; J trimming: 2 bases; junction bases outside the gene matches: 4. The CDR3 is 14 amino acids. Filled out from reference TRBV18 and TRBJ2-7, the complete variable domain reads NAGVMQNPRHLVRRRGQEARLRCSPMKGHSHVYWYRQLPEEGLKFMVYLQKENIIDESGMPKERFSAEFPKEGPSILRIQQVVRGDSAAYFCASSPGTETYEQYFGPGTRLTVT.

This chain uses TRBV6-4 with TRBJ2-3; perhaps TRBD1 as D (6 bases). CDR3 length: 12 amino acids. V lost 2 bases, J lost 12 bases, and 12 bases lay in between. Per the germline V gene, CDR1 is MRHNA and CDR2 is SNTAGT. The CDR3 region has the DNA TGTGCCAGCAGTGACAGTGGGGGCAGCCAGTATTTT. Protein: CASSDSGGSQYF.